One and the same sample provided the 25 T cell receptor beta chains below, sequenced in a study of blood T cell repertoires in COVID-19. The assay was immunoSEQ multiplex PCR, and TCRdb's table has in-frame clones only and misses some. The table lists hundreds of thousands of clones, under 95% of them singletons, with more than 3% in the top ten. Input material: peripheral blood. The receptor source for this set is a woman aged 18 to 35 who had recovered from COVID-19.

This clone was detected once. This chain uses TRBV6-1 with TRBJ2-1; tentative D call: TRBD1 (6 bases). The length of the CDR3 is 15 residues. The ends were cut back, 1 base at V and 3 bases at J, with 10 bases in the middle. CDR1 MNHNS and CDR2 SASEGT come from the germline V gene. The CDR3 sequence: CASSEVQGYYNEQFF. CDR3 coding DNA: TGTGCCAGCAGTGAAGTTCAGGGGTACTACAATGAGCAGTTCTTC.

There are a few counts of this clone. The gene calls are TRBV6-5 and TRBJ1-1, with a tentative D call TRBD1 (5 bases). This CDR3 spans 13 amino acids. With 8 bases removed from V and 6 bases from J, the gap between germline ends came to 16 bases. Germline lookup yields CDR1 MNHEY and CDR2 SVGAGI. CDR3 protein: CASDPRGFSEAFF. The DNA of the CDR3 is TGTGCCAGCGACCCTCGGGGGTTCTCTGAAGCTTTCTTT.

V usage is TRBV29-1 and J usage is TRBJ1-2; 8 nucleotides align to TRBD1. The germline V gene encodes CDR1 SQVTM and CDR2 ANQGSEA. CDR3 length: 11 residues. The CDR3 region is CVDREVDGYTF. The CDR3 nucleotides read TGCGTGGACAGGGAGGTAGATGGCTACACCTTC.

The J gene is TRBJ2-1, the V gene TRBV11-3; 8 bases are a match to TRBD2. CDR1 and CDR2 (germline): SGHNT, YENEEA. CDR3 length: 14 residues. V lost 7 bases to trimming and J lost 3 bases; unmatched junction nucleotides: 5. CDR3 sequence (DNA): TGTGCCAGCAAAGGGACTAGGGGCTACAATGAGCAGTTCTTC. Its translation is CASKGTRGYNEQFF.

The table lists this clone with a count of one. The CDR3 spells CASSPGLAGVIVTDTQYF. The CDR3 DNA is TGCGCCAGCAGTCCAGGACTAGCGGGAGTAATTGTGACAGATACGCAGTATTTT. This sequence joins TRBV5-1 and TRBJ2-3; 13 bases are shared with TRBD2. The V gene end was trimmed by 5 bases and the J gene end by 3 bases; junction bases not matched to a gene: 12. This CDR3 is built from 18 residues. The germline gives CDR1 SGHRS, CDR2 YFSETQ.

This chain joins TRBV7-9 and TRBJ1-2; perhaps TRBD1 as D (5 bases). From germline, CDR1 is SEHNR and CDR2 FQNEAQ (reference sequence). Trimming pared 3 bases from V and 6 bases from J, leaving 11 bases between. The CDR3 length is 13 residues. The CDR3 coding sequence is TGTGCCAGCAGCTTTCGGGGGGGTGATGGCTACACCTTC. Amino acids: CASSFRGGDGYTF.

This chain links TRBV30 with TRBJ1-4, with 11 bases identical to TRBD1. Germline CDR1 and CDR2: GTSNPN and SVGIG (reference sequence). V lost 1 base to trimming and J lost 3 bases; unmatched junction nucleotides: 4. CDR3 size: 16 residues. The chain's CDR3 is CAWSAPDRGPNEKLFF. The CDR3 nucleotides are TGTGCCTGGAGTGCCCCGGACAGGGGGCCTAATGAAAAACTGTTTTTT.

This rearrangement joins TRBV10-3 to TRBJ2-3, with unresolved D. This CDR3 region has 14 residues. Looked up from germline, CDR1 is ENHRY and CDR2 is SYGVKD. Trimming took 3 bases from V and 5 from J, leaving 12 bases between them. The CDR3 here is CAISETVVVDTQYF. CDR3 in DNA: TGTGCCATCAGTGAAACCGTAGTTGTAGATACGCAGTATTTT.

The chain has TRBV5-1 and TRBJ2-7; 7 positions match TRBD1. V dropped 3 bases and J dropped 11; count of bases not matched to a gene: 8. Germline CDR1 reads SGHRS; CDR2 reads YFSETQ. CDR3 length equals 12 residues. The CDR3 DNA reads as TGCGCCAGCAGCTCAAAGGGGGCGCGGGAGTACGTC. This translates into CASSSKGAREYV.

This chain uses TRBV3-1 (or the pseudogene TRBV3-2) with TRBJ2-7; maybe TRBD2 (7 bases). V was shortened by 4 bases and J by 2 bases, with 21 bases between the two germline ends. The CDR3 totals 17 residues. Germline CDR1 is LGHDT and CDR2 is YNNKEL (reference sequence). CDR3 bases: TGTGCCAGCAGCCCACAATGGGGGGGCGGATTAACCTACGAGCAGTACGTC. Translated, it gives CASSPQWGGGLTYEQYV.

This chain joins TRBV5-1 and TRBJ2-3, with 7 bases identical to TRBD2. The CDR3 runs 14 residues. Trimming took 4 bases from V and 0 from J; bases not matched to a gene: 2. CDR1 SGHRS and CDR2 YFSETQ come from the germline V gene. The CDR3 nucleotides are TGCGCCAGCAGCCCGGGAGGCAGCACAGATACGCAGTATTTT. The encoded protein is CASSPGGSTDTQYF.

This clone was counted once. J is TRBJ2-3 and V is TRBV6-2 or TRBV6-3, with D hard to call. The length of the CDR3 is 17 residues. Between the trimmed V and J ends, which lost 2 bases and 2 bases, there was a span of 17 bases. Germline V gene lookup returns CDR1 MNHEY and CDR2 SVGEGT. As DNA, the CDR3 is TGTGCCAGCAGTTACGCCCTCCCGGGTGAGGTCACAGATACGCAGTATTTT. Its translation: CASSYALPGEVTDTQYF.

The chain recombines TRBV24-1 with TRBJ2-2; 10 bases agree with TRBD1. Germline CDR1 and CDR2: KGHDR and SFDVKD. This CDR3 is built from 15 residues. The V segment lost 4 bases and the J segment 6 bases; nucleotides outside the gene matches: 4. Here the CDR3 DNA reads TGTGCCACCAGTGACCCCGGGACAGGGGCCGGGGAGCTGTTTTTT. Protein: CATSDPGTGAGELFF.

The chain combines TRBV7-9 with TRBJ2-1, with D possibly matching TRBD1 (6 bases). Looked up from germline, CDR1 is SEHNR and CDR2 is FQNEAQ (reference sequence). This CDR3 region has 16 residues. The V end lost 3 bases, the J end lost 0 bases, and 12 bases lay between the germline ends. CDR3 amino acids: CASSLIGQSSYNEQFF. In nucleotides, the CDR3 is TGTGCCAGCAGCTTGATAGGACAGAGCTCCTACAATGAGCAGTTCTTC.

This chain joins TRBV11-2 and TRBJ1-1; a possible D gene is TRBD1 (6 bases). CDR3 size: 14 residues. Germline V gene data show CDR1 as SGHAT and CDR2 as FQNNGV. Between the trimmed V and J ends, which lost 3 bases and 6 bases, there was a span of 14 bases. CDR3 loop: CASSFLRGFPEAFF. In DNA, the CDR3 is TGTGCCAGCAGCTTCTTGAGGGGGTTCCCTGAAGCTTTCTTT.

The chain combines TRBV30 with TRBJ2-7; 7 bases fit TRBD1. The J segment lost 0 bases and the V segment lost 0 bases, leaving 11 bases of the junction unmatched. CDR1 is GTSNPN, CDR2 SVGIG, per germline (reference sequence). The CDR3 spans 17 residues. The CDR3 DNA is TGTGCCTGGAGTGTAGTTTCCTGGACAGGCGACTCCTACGAGCAGTACGTC. The encoded protein is CAWSVVSWTGDSYEQYV.

The chain is built from TRBV5-1 and TRBJ2-5; TRBD1 matches 7 bases. The J segment lost 0 bases and the V segment lost 1 base, leaving 9 bases of the junction unmatched. This CDR3 region has 17 residues. Germline loops: CDR1 SGHRS, CDR2 YFSETQ. The CDR3 nucleotides read TGCGCCAGCAGCTTGAGAAGGCAAGGGACAGACCAAGAGACCCAGTACTTC. The encoded protein is CASSLRRQGTDQETQYF.

This chain links TRBV11-2 with TRBJ2-1; TRBD2 is a possible D gene (5 bases). Per the germline V gene, CDR1 is SGHAT and CDR2 is FQNNGV. CDR3 length: 16 residues. V lost 6 bases to trimming and J lost 4 bases, with 19 bases between them. CDR3 in DNA: TGTGCCAGCAGGGACTCTACGAGCGGAAGGTACAATGAGCAGTTCTTC. It is translated as CASRDSTSGRYNEQFF.

The J gene is TRBJ2-5, the V gene TRBV11-2; tentative D call: TRBD1 (5 bases). V was cut by 0 bases and J by 5 bases, with 19 bases left in between. CDR1 SGHAT and CDR2 FQNNGV come from the germline V gene. The CDR3 is made up of 17 amino acids. The DNA of the CDR3 is TGTGCCAGCAGCTTAGATCTGGGGCCACGTATGTCTGAGACCCAGTACTTC. It is translated as CASSLDLGPRMSETQYF.

The rearrangement joins TRBV7-8 to TRBJ2-4; D may be TRBD1 (6 bases). The CDR3 loop spans 15 amino acids. From germline, CDR1 is SGHVS and CDR2 FQNEAQ. Trimming took 5 bases from V and 2 from J, leaving 13 bases between them. The CDR3 protein is CASSPEDRSKNIQYF. CDR3 in DNA: TGTGCCAGCAGCCCCGAGGACAGATCCAAAAACATTCAGTACTTC.

The CDR3 nucleotides are TGTGCCAGCAGTATACAGGGGTGGTCTAACTATGGCTACACCTTC. This translates into CASSIQGWSNYGYTF. The J gene is TRBJ1-2, the V gene TRBV6-5; 7 bases map to TRBD1. The CDR3 runs 15 residues. Germline V lookup: CDR1 MNHEY, CDR2 SVGAGI. Trimming took 5 bases from V and 0 from J; bases not matched to a gene: 6.

Only one count was recorded for this clone. The chain uses TRBV2 and TRBJ1-5; 10 positions match TRBD1. The V and J ends lost 4 bases and 1 base, in that order; junction bases with no gene match: 13. The CDR3 runs to 19 residues. Germline CDR1 SNHLY, CDR2 FYNNEI. The DNA for the CDR3 is TGTGCCAGCAGTGCACCGAGACAGGGGGCAAAGTCAAGCAATCAGCCCCAGCATTTT. Translating gives CASSAPRQGAKSSNQPQHF. The whole variable domain, remainder taken from reference TRBV2 and TRBJ1-5, is EPEVTQTPSHQVTQMGQEVILRCVPISNHLYFYWYRQILGQKVEFLVSFYNNEISEKSEIFDDQFSVERPDGSNFTLKIRSTKLEDSAMYFCASSAPRQGAKSSNQPQHFGDGTRLSIL.

This chain connects TRBV19 to TRBJ1-2; possible D gene TRBD1, 5 bases. Germline assignment: CDR1 LNHDA and CDR2 SQIVND (reference sequence). The CDR3 is made up of 14 amino acids. Deletions cut 6 bases from V and 3 bases from J, with 14 bases between. CDR3 in DNA: TGTGCCAGTAGGGTGACTGGGGCGGACTATGGCTACACCTTC. Translated: CASRVTGADYGYTF.

This CDR3 is CASSLGTPGLYGYTF. The CDR3 DNA reads as TGCGCCAGCAGCTTGGGGACACCAGGGCTCTATGGCTACACCTTC. V usage is TRBV5-1 and J usage is TRBJ1-2; D is perhaps TRBD1 (5 bases). There are 15 residues in the CDR3. In germline, CDR1 is SGHRS, CDR2 YFSETQ. Trimming cost V 0 bases and J 4 bases, with 13 bases left between them. The whole variable domain, filled in from reference TRBV5-1 and TRBJ1-2, reads KAGVTQTPRYLIKTRGQQVTLSCSPISGHRSVSWYQQTPGQGLQFLFEYFSETQRNKGNFPGRFSGRQFSNSRSEMNVSTLELGDSALYLCASSLGTPGLYGYTFGSGTRLTVV.

This chain uses TRBV5-1 with TRBJ2-3; 8 nucleotides match TRBD1. Germline V gene lookup returns CDR1 SGHRS and CDR2 YFSETQ. V shed 0 bases and J 10 bases; nucleotides not matched to a gene: 7. This CDR3 is 14 amino acids long. The CDR3 sequence is CASSLARGLAPQYF. The CDR3 coding sequence is TGCGCCAGCAGCTTGGCCAGGGGGCTAGCACCGCAGTATTTT. Full variable domain (outside the CDR3, taken from reference TRBV5-1 and TRBJ2-3): KAGVTQTPRYLIKTRGQQVTLSCSPISGHRSVSWYQQTPGQGLQFLFEYFSETQRNKGNFPGRFSGRQFSNSRSEMNVSTLELGDSALYLCASSLARGLAPQYFGPGTRLTVL.